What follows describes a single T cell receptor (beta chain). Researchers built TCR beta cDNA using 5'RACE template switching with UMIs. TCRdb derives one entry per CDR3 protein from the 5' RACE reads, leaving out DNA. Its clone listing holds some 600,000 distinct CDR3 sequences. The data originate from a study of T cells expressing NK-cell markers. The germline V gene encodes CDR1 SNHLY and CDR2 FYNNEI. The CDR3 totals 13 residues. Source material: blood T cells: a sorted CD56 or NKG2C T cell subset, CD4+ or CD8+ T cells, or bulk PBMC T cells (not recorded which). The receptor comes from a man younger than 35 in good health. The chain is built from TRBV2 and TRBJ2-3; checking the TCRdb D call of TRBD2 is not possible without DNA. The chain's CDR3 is CASQRDSLDTQYF.